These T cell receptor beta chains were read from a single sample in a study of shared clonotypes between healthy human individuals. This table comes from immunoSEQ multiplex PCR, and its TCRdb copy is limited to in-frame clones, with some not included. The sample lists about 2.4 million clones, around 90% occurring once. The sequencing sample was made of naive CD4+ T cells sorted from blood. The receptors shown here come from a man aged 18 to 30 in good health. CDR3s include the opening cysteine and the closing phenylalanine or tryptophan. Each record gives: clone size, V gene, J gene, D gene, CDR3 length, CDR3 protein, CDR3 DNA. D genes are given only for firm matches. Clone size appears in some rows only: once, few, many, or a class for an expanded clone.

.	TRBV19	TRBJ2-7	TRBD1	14	CASSLQGAAYEQYF	TGTGCCAGTAGTCTCCAGGGGGCGGCCTACGAGCAGTACTTC
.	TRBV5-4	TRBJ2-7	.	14	CASSMLTESNEQYF	TGTGCCAGCAGCATGCTTACTGAGTCCAACGAGCAGTACTTC
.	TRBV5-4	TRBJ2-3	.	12	CASSLNTDTQYF	TGTGCCAGCAGCCTCAACACAGATACGCAGTATTTT
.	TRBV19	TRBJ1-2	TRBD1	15	CASHPRPGQGHGYTF	TGTGCCAGTCACCCAAGGCCGGGACAGGGGCATGGCTACACCTTC
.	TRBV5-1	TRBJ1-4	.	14	CASSLDAVDEKLFF	TGCGCCAGCAGCTTGGACGCGGTTGATGAAAAACTGTTTTTT
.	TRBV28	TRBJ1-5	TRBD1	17	CASSSPLGTGKWQPQHF	TGTGCCAGCAGTTCCCCACTAGGGACAGGGAAGTGGCAGCCCCAGCATTTT
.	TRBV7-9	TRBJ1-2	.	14	CASSFPGGDYGYTF	TGTGCCAGCAGCTTCCCGGGGGGGGACTATGGCTACACCTTC
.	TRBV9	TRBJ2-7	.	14	CASSVAPDAYEQYF	TGTGCCAGCAGCGTAGCACCCGACGCCTATGAGCAGTACTTC
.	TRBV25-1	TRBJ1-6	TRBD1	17	CASSVQGQGEYNSPLHF	TGTGCCAGCAGTGTCCAGGGACAGGGTGAATATAATTCACCCCTCCACTTT
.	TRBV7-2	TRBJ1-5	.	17	CASSLAVSKGGNQPQHF	TGTGCCAGCAGCTTAGCTGTATCCAAAGGGGGCAATCAGCCCCAGCATTTT
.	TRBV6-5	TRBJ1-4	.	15	CASSYSPSATEKLFF	TGTGCCAGCAGTTACTCCCCGTCGGCGACTGAAAAACTGTTTTTT
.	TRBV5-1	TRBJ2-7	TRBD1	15	CASSIVGQASYEQYF	TGCGCCAGCAGCATAGTCGGACAGGCCTCCTACGAGCAGTACTTC
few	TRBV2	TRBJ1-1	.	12	CASSEGGNEAFF	TGTGCCAGCAGTGAGGGGGGGAACGAAGCTTTCTTT
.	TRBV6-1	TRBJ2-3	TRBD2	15	CASSLTSGGADTQYF	TGTGCCAGCAGCCTCACTAGCGGGGGGGCAGATACGCAGTATTTT
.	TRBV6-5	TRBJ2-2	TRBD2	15	CASSWGLAGEGELFF	TGTGCCAGCAGTTGGGGACTAGCGGGAGAAGGGGAGCTGTTTTTT
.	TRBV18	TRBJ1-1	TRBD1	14	CASSPTGQDTEAFF	TGTGCCAGCTCACCAACGGGACAGGACACTGAAGCTTTCTTT
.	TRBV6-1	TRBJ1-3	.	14	CASSEGGASYTIYF	TGTGCCAGCAGTGAAGGGGGGGCGAGCTACACCATATATTTT
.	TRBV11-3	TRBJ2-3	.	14	CASSLQGGTDTQYF	TGTGCCAGCAGCTTGCAGGGTGGCACAGATACGCAGTATTTT
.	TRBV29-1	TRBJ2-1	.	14	CSVEGLSSYNEQFF	TGCAGCGTTGAAGGCTTAAGCTCCTACAATGAGCAGTTCTTC
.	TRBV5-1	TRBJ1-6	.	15	CASSQWGGYNSPLHF	TGCGCCAGCAGCCAATGGGGAGGGTATAATTCACCCCTCCACTTT
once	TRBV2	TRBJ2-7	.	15	CASTRNHGGSYEQYF	TGTGCCAGCACAAGAAACCACGGGGGTTCCTACGAGCAGTACTTC
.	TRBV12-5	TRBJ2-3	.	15	CASGSALGRGDTQYF	TGTGCTAGTGGTTCCGCGCTAGGCCGGGGAGATACGCAGTATTTT
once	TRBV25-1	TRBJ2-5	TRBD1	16	CASSNPGQGVVETQYF	TGTGCCAGCAGTAATCCGGGACAGGGGGTTGTTGAGACCCAGTACTTC
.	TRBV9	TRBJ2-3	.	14	CASSPRTNTDTQYF	TGTGCCAGCAGCCCCCGGACCAACACAGATACGCAGTATTTT
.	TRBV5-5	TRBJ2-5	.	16	CASSSYTSFLQETQYF	TGTGCCAGCAGCTCTTATACCTCTTTTTTACAAGAGACCCAGTACTTC
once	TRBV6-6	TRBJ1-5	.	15	CASSYSQASNQPQHF	TGTGCCAGCAGTTACTCGCAGGCTAGCAATCAGCCCCAGCATTTT
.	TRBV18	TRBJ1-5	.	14	CASSPTGFDQPQHF	TGTGCCAGCTCACCGACAGGATTTGATCAGCCCCAGCATTTT
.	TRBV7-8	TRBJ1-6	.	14	CASSLAQGVSPLHF	TGTGCCAGCAGCTTAGCTCAAGGGGTTTCACCCCTCCACTTT
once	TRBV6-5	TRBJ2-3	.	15	CASSYRGTSTDTQYF	TGTGCCAGCAGTTACAGGGGCACTAGCACAGATACGCAGTATTTT
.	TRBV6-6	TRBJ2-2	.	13	CASSYPLTGELFF	TGTGCCAGCAGTTACCCATTGACCGGGGAGCTGTTTTTT
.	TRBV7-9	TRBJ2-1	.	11	CASSSRNEQFF	TGTGCCAGCAGTTCCCGGAATGAGCAGTTCTTC
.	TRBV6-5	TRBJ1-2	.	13	CASTGPSNYGYTF	TGTGCCAGCACAGGGCCCTCAAACTATGGCTACACCTTC
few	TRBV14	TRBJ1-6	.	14	CASSQGRMYSPLHF	TGTGCCAGCAGCCAAGGCAGGATGTATTCACCCCTCCACTTT
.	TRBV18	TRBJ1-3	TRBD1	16	CASSPTQGAFGNTIYF	TGTGCCAGCTCACCGACCCAGGGGGCTTTTGGAAACACCATATATTTT
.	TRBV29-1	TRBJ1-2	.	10	CSVETNGYTF	TGCAGCGTTGAGACGAATGGCTACACCTTC
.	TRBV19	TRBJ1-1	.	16	CASSSTGWGEVTEAFF	TGTGCCAGTAGTAGTACAGGGTGGGGCGAGGTCACTGAAGCTTTCTTT
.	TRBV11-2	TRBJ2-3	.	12	CASSPLPPTQYF	TGTGCCAGCAGCCCCCTTCCGCCCACGCAGTATTTT
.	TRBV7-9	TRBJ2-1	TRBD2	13	CATGLVTYNEQFF	TGTGCCACGGGACTAGTAACCTACAATGAGCAGTTCTTC
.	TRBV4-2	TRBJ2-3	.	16	CASSQMAGSSTDTQYF	TGTGCCAGCAGCCAAATGGCCGGGAGTAGCACAGATACGCAGTATTTT
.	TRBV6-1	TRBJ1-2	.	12	CASSEAGYGYTF	TGTGCCAGCAGTGAAGCCGGCTATGGCTACACCTTC
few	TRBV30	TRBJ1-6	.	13	CAWSVGDNSPLHF	TGTGCCTGGAGTGTGGGTGATAATTCACCCCTCCACTTT
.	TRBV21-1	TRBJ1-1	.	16	CASSKAGARAGTEAFF	TGTGCCAGCAGCAAAGCGGGAGCGAGGGCTGGGACTGAAGCTTTCTTT
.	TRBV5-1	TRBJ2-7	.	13	CASSPSTGYEQYF	TGCGCCAGCAGCCCTTCGACAGGCTACGAGCAGTACTTC
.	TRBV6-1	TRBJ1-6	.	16	CASSEYWDIVNSPLHF	TGTGCCAGCAGTGAATATTGGGACATTGTAAATTCACCCCTCCACTTT
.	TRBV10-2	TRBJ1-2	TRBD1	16	CASSESPGQTIYGYTF	TGCGCCAGCAGTGAGTCCCCGGGACAGACCATCTATGGCTACACCTTC
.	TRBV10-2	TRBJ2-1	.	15	CASSLWRKPYNEQFF	TGCGCCAGCAGTTTGTGGAGGAAACCGTACAATGAGCAGTTCTTC
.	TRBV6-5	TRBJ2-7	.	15	CASSLTGTSPYEQYF	TGTGCCAGCAGTCTAACTGGGACTTCCCCGTACGAGCAGTACTTC
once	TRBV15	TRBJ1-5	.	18	CATSRVLSTAVRNQPQHF	TGTGCCACCAGCAGAGTCCTATCGACAGCCGTAAGAAATCAGCCCCAGCATTTT
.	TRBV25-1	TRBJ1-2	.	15	CASSDGGLSYYGYTF	TGTGCCAGCAGTGATGGCGGGCTCTCTTACTATGGCTACACCTTC
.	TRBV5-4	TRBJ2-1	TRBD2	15	CASRSLAGDYNEQFF	TGTGCCAGCAGGTCACTAGCGGGGGACTACAATGAGCAGTTCTTC
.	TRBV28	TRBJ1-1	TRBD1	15	CASSLGDREGPEAFF	TGTGCCAGCAGTTTAGGGGACAGGGAGGGTCCTGAAGCTTTCTTT
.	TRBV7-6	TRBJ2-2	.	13	CASSLALSGELFF	TGTGCCAGCAGCTTAGCGTTGTCCGGGGAGCTGTTTTTT
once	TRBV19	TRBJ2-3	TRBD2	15	CASSIASGRTDTQYF	TGTGCCAGTAGTATCGCTAGCGGGAGAACAGATACGCAGTATTTT
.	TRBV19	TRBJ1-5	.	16	CASQYATGMSNQPQHF	TGTGCCAGTCAATACGCCACAGGGATGAGCAATCAGCCCCAGCATTTT